These 27 T cell receptor beta chains were sequenced from one sample in a study of tumor-infiltrating lymphocytes in primary liver carcinoma (TCRdb year 2017). RNA from unsorted whole blood was extracted with TRIzol reagent, and germline DNA was obtained with the DNeasy Blood & Tissue kit. Data came from an Illumina HiSeq 2500. TCRbeta-specific cDNA was reverse-transcribed from 500 ng total RNA using a constant-region primer and ProtoScript II reverse transcriptase. TCRbeta libraries were built with three nested multiplex PCR rounds, a slightly modified ARM-PCR procedure. Each of the first two PCR rounds ran for around 9 cycles and used multiplex TRBV1-TRBV30 forward primers together with a Cbeta reverse primer. TCRdb passed the public sequencing reads through fastp at Q25 and MiXCR, retaining productive beta sequences. One record per CDR3 amino acid sequence lists the most common genes and DNA. This sample is represented by fewer than 350,000 distinct CDR3 sequences; roughly 61% of them were singletons. The ten largest clones take up 5.5% to 8% of the sample.

The sample consisted of peripheral blood. Source of these receptors: a man aged 35-49 years with primary liver carcinoma and hepatitis B virus infection.

Only a few counts were recorded for this clonotype. This rearrangement joins TRBV7-9 to TRBJ2-5, with 10 bases lining up with TRBD2. The CDR3 sequence is 19 residues long. Germline loops: CDR1 SEHNR, CDR2 FQNEAQ (reference sequence). J lost 1 base, V lost 1 base, and 12 bases had no gene match. The DNA for the CDR3 is TGTGCCAGCAGCTTAGGGGGCTTTAGCGGGAGGCGTTTCCAAGAGACCCAGTACTTC. Translating gives CASSLGGFSGRRFQETQYF.

Concerning this clonotype itself: Without the conserved terminal phenylalanine or tryptophan, this CDR3 likely stems from a read error. J is TRBJ2-1 and V is TRBV5-6; D is ambiguous. This CDR3 has 17 amino acids. Germline V gives CDR1 SGHDT, CDR2 YYEEEE. The CDR3 protein is CGSSLVGRSSSYNEQFL. Written as DNA, the CDR3 is TGTGGCAGCAGCTTGGTCGGACGGTCGAGCTCCTACAATGAGCAGTTCCTC.

This clonotype occurred many times. The gene calls are TRBV11-2 and TRBJ2-7; D unresolved. CDR3 length equals 12 residues. The ends were cut back, 6 bases at V and 7 bases at J, with 13 bases in the middle. Looked up from germline, CDR1 is SGHAT and CDR2 is FQNNGV. The chain's CDR3 is CASSRLGVEQYF. CDR3 nucleotide sequence: TGTGCCAGCAGTCGGTTAGGCGTGGAGCAGTACTTC.

Details on this clonotype: Lacking the conserved final phenylalanine or tryptophan, this CDR3 likely reflects a read error. The genes are TRBV10-3 and TRBJ2-1; 9 bases are shared with TRBD2. Germline V gene lookup returns CDR1 ENHRY and CDR2 SYGVKD. The CDR3 contains 14 residues. As DNA, the CDR3 is TGTGCCAGCTTAGCGGGAGTGGGCTACGATGAGCAGTTCTCC. It encodes CASLAGVGYDEQFS.

This chain connects TRBV7-8 to TRBJ1-1; D unresolved. Trimming shortened V by 1 base and J by 5 bases, and 14 bases separated the two germline ends. The CDR3 length is 15 residues. Germline CDR1 is SGHVS and CDR2 is FQNEAQ. For the CDR3, the DNA is TGTGCCAGCAGCTTAGTCGCAAGGCTGGGAACTGAAGCTTTCTTT. Protein sequence: CASSLVARLGTEAFF.

About this clonotype itself: This may come from a read error, since a much larger clone is one base off. The chain employs TRBV29-1 and TRBJ2-1; no definite D call. Germline V lookup: CDR1 SQVTM, CDR2 ANQGSEA. The CDR3 runs 10 residues. The CDR3 nucleotides read TGCAACGTTGATTATCCCGAGCAGTTCTTC. Amino acids: CNVDYPEQFF.

As regards this clonotype: A read error may produce the germline difference seen at one junction end. This chain uses TRBV5-5 with TRBJ2-7, with no clear D. Germline V lookup: CDR1 SGHKS, CDR2 YYEKEE (reference sequence). The CDR3 contains 13 residues. The CDR3 reads CASSLSYGYEQYF. The CDR3 DNA follows: TGTGCCAGCAGCTTGTCTTACGGCTACGAGCAGTACTTT.

A note on this clonotype: A much larger clone lies one base from this, so it may be a read error. The chain couples TRBV6-1 to TRBJ2-2; 11 positions agree with TRBD2. The germline gives CDR1 MNHNS, CDR2 SASEGT. The length of the CDR3 is 14 residues. The CDR3 nucleotides read TGTACCAGCAGGCCTAGCGGGAGGCCCGGGGAGCTGTTTTTT. Translating it yields CTSRPSGRPGELFF.

The CDR3 here is CATSSRREGTDTQYF. CDR3 nucleotides: TGTGCCACCAGCAGTCGGCGGGAAGGCACAGATACGCAGTATTTT. The V gene is TRBV15, the J gene TRBJ2-3; tentatively, D is TRBD2 (6 bases). The CDR3 runs to 15 residues. Per germline, CDR1 LNHNV and CDR2 YYDKDF (reference sequence). V lost 3 bases, J lost 1 base, and 11 bases lay in between.

About this clonotype itself: One end of the junction does not line up with germline, which may come from a read error. The chain has TRBV11-2 and TRBJ2-5; the match to TRBD2 covers 14 bases. Germline V gives CDR1 SGHAT, CDR2 FQNNGV. This CDR3 is 15 amino acids long. The CDR3 spells CASRLGLAGGEIQYF. DNA for the CDR3: TGTGCCAGCAGATTAGGACTAGCGGGAGGAGAGATCCAGTACTTC.

Many counts were recorded for this clonotype. The chain couples TRBV29-1 to TRBJ1-1; the D is unclear. Trimming took off 4 bases at V and 1 base at J, with 10 bases between the two ends. The germline V gene has CDR1 SQVTM and CDR2 ANQGSEA. The CDR3 extends over 13 amino acids. This CDR3 is CSVVRSANTEAFF. CDR3 DNA: TGCAGCGTTGTCAGGTCTGCGAACACTGAAGCTTTCTTT.

The CDR3 coding sequence is TGTGCCAGCAGCCGGAACCTAGCCTACGAGCAGTACTTC. Translating gives CASSRNLAYEQYF. V is TRBV7-8 and J is TRBJ2-7, with D uncertain. CDR3 length: 13 residues. Germline lookup yields CDR1 SGHVS and CDR2 FQNEAQ. The V end was cut by 5 bases, the J end by 2 bases, with 10 bases between.

This clonotype was seen many times. The chain links TRBV10-3 to TRBJ2-1; perhaps TRBD2 as D (6 bases). The germline V and J ends were trimmed by 8 bases and 5 bases, with 13 bases remaining between them. The CDR3 runs 13 residues. Germline CDR1 reads ENHRY; CDR2 reads SYGVKD. CDR3 bases: TGTGCCATCGCTCTGGGGGGTGACAATGAGCAGTTCTTC. Protein: CAIALGGDNEQFF.

To note about this clonotype: One end of the junction fails to match germline, which may point to a read error. J is TRBJ1-1 and V is TRBV11-3; 11 bases match TRBD1. The CDR3 is 16 amino acids. Germline V CDR1 and CDR2: SGHNT, YENEEA. The CDR3 is CASISTGTGGFGEASF. The CDR3 region has the DNA TGTGCCAGCATCTCAACAGGGACAGGGGGTTTCGGTGAAGCTTCCTTT.

Worth noting for this clonotype: The junction departs from the called germline gene at one end, perhaps through a read error. This sequence joins TRBV5-1 and TRBJ2-5; 7 bases map to TRBD1. Germline V gene sequence: CDR1 SGHRS, CDR2 YFSETQ. CDR3 length: 14 residues. CDR3 residues: CASSLGGGLETQYF. CDR3 DNA sequence: TGCGCCAGCAGCTTGGGAGGGGGCTTGGAGACTCAGTACTTC.

Concerning this clonotype: A much larger clone differs by one base, so this may be a read error. The chain uses TRBV4-1 and TRBJ1-5; no firm D call. Germline V lookup: CDR1 MGHRA, CDR2 YSYEKL. The CDR3 is 15 residues long. DNA of the CDR3: TGCGCCAGCAGCCTTACGGCACAGACCAATCAGCCCCGGCATTTT. Amino acid sequence: CASSLTAQTNQPRHF.

This clonotype was detected a few times. The chain links TRBV12-3 or TRBV12-4 to TRBJ2-7; TRBD2 is a possible D gene (6 bases). The V end lost 6 bases, the J end lost 5 bases, and 17 bases lay between the germline ends. This CDR3 is built from 14 residues. The CDR3 DNA follows: TGTGCCAGCAGCCTCGTCAAGCCGGGGGACGAGCAGTACTTC. Amino acid sequence: CASSLVKPGDEQYF.

Turning to this clonotype: A read error may account for a junction end that differs from germline. The V call is TRBV20-1, the J call TRBJ1-5; no clear D gene. Germline V gene lookup returns CDR1 DFQATT and CDR2 SNEGSKA (reference sequence). The CDR3 extends over 11 amino acids. CDR3 DNA sequence: TGCAGTGCTAGTAGCAGTCAGCCCCAGCATTTT. It encodes CSASSSQPQHF.

On this clonotype itself: An end of the junction differs from the germline gene, which may be a read error. The gene calls are TRBV6-2 or TRBV6-3 and TRBJ1-1; 8 bases align to TRBD1. This CDR3 spans 17 amino acids. Germline V lookup: CDR1 MNHEY, CDR2 SVGEGT. The CDR3 is CPSSYSYRQGRSTEAFF. CDR3 in DNA: TGTCCCAGCAGTTACTCGTACAGACAGGGGAGGAGCACTGAAGCTTTCTTT.

With regard to this clonotype: One end of the junction is discordant with germline, which a read error may explain. The chain joins TRBV11-2 to TRBJ2-7, with D unresolved. There are 14 residues in the CDR3. Germline V gene data show CDR1 as SGHAT and CDR2 as FQNNGV. CDR3 amino acids: CASTLNSLSYEQYF. In DNA form, the CDR3 reads TGTGCCAGCACCTTAAACAGCCTCTCCTACGAACAGTATTTC.

On this clonotype itself: Just one base apart from a much larger clone, this may be a read error. The V and J genes are TRBV5-5 and TRBJ2-7; tentative D call: TRBD1 (7 bases). The CDR3 runs 15 residues. V lost 3 bases and J lost 9, with 22 bases in between. The germline CDR1 and CDR2 sequences are SGHKS and YYEKEE (reference sequence). This chain's CDR3 is CASSSRGETGEAQYF. CDR3 in DNA: TGTGCCAGCAGCTCCCGTGGAGAAACAGGGGAGGCGCAGTACTTC.

In regard to this clonotype: Germline and junction disagree at one end, which may indicate a read error. The chain carries TRBV5-1 and TRBJ2-5; D uncertain. The CDR3 runs 13 residues. CDR1 is SGHRS, CDR2 YFSETQ, per germline. DNA of the CDR3: TGCGCCAGTAGCTCATGGACGGCCAACGCCCAGTACTTC. Residues: CASSSWTANAQYF.

A word on this clonotype: Its ends do not fully match the called genes, so a read error is possible. The chain uses TRBV4-1 and TRBJ2-5; 8 nucleotides line up with TRBD2. This CDR3 is 18 amino acids long. Germline V gene lookup returns CDR1 MGHRA and CDR2 YSYEKL. This chain's CDR3 is CASSRRQLAGLYQQTQYF. As DNA, the CDR3 is TGCGCCAGCAGCCGCCGACAGCTAGCGGGTTTGTACCAACAGACCCAGTACTTT.

Points on this clonotype: One junction end disagrees with the germline gene, perhaps due to a read error. The CDR3 reads CASSPIAGGPNEQYF. DNA for the CDR3: TGTGCCAGCAGCCCTATAGCGGGAGGGCCCAACGAGCAATACTTC. This chain uses TRBV11-2 with TRBJ2-7; 11 nucleotides agree with TRBD2. From germline, CDR1 is SGHAT and CDR2 FQNNGV. CDR3 size: 15 residues.

This clonotype was seen more than once but under ten times. The chain joins TRBV4-1 to TRBJ1-4, with TRBD1 matching over 7 bases. Unmatched junction bases numbered 7, after V lost 4 bases and J lost 5 bases. CDR1 MGHRA and CDR2 YSYEKL come from the germline V gene. The CDR3 is made up of 15 amino acids. The DNA for the CDR3 is TGCGCCAGCAGCCGAACTGACAGGGCAAATGAAAAACTGTTTTTT. The encoded protein is CASSRTDRANEKLFF.

This clonotype showed up just once. A much larger clonotype is one base distant, so this may be a read error. V and J are TRBV12-3 or TRBV12-4 and TRBJ1-5; D might be TRBD1 (5 bases). Trimming took 2 bases from V and 4 from J, leaving 12 bases between them. There are 15 residues in the CDR3. This CDR3 is CASSLWGNVNQPQHF. CDR3 sequence (DNA): TGTGCCAGCAGTTTATGGGGGAACGTGAATCAGCCCCAGCATTTT.

Remarks on this clonotype: Germline and junction disagree at one end, which may indicate a read error. This sequence joins TRBV5-6 and TRBJ2-1, with D maybe TRBD2 (6 bases). Germline lookup yields CDR1 SGHDT and CDR2 YYEEEE. This CDR3 comprises 15 residues. CDR3 nucleotides: TGTGCCAACAGCCGGGACGGGAGCTCCTACAATGAGCAGTTCTTC. Translating gives CANSRDGSSYNEQFF.